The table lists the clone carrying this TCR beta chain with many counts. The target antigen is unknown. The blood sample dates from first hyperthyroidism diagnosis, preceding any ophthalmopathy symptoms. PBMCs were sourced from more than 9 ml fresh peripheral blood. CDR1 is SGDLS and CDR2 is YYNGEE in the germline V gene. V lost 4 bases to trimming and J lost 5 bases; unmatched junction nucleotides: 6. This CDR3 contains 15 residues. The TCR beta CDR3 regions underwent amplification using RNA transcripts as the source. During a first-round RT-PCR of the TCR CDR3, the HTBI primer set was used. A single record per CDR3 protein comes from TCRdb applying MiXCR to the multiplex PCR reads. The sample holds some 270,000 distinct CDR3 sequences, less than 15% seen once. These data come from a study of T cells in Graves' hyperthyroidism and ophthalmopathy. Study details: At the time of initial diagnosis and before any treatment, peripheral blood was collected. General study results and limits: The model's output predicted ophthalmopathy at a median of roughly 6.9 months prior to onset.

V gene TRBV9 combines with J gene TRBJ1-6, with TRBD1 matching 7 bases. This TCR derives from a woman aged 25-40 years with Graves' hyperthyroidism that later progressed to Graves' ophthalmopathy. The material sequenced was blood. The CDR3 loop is CASSRAGTDNSPLHF. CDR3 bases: TGTGCCAGCAGCCGAGCCGGGACAGATAATTCACCCCTCCACTTT.